This TCR beta chain comes out of a study of blood T cells in healthy people across ages. Study-wide background: The template switching approach captured approximately one barcoded beta molecule for every two T cells.

Through a sample-barcoded 5' primer and a J-beta primer mix, a second PCR was run for roughly 6 to 11 cycles. TCRdb re-derived calls from the 5' RACE reads in MiXCR, one entry per CDR3 protein. The sample has 800,000 to 950,000 distinct CDR3 sequences; 25% to 35% are singletons. Between the trimmed V and J ends, which lost 1 base and 3 bases, there was a span of 15 bases. The CDR3 runs to 15 residues. The germline CDR1 and CDR2 sequences are DFQATT and SNEGSKA (reference sequence). These data are also associated with another study on T cells of mothers and their children. As that report states: Among related mother-child pairs, overlap was slightly higher than in unrelated pairs, though not significantly.

The sequenced sample was blood. J is TRBJ2-5 and V is TRBV20-1; D is unclear. This TCR was sampled from a woman aged 40 to 55 in good health. The CDR3 nucleotides are TGCAGTGCTAGAGTAGGCAGCGAAGCTAAAGAGACCCAGTACTTC. Translated, it gives CSARVGSEAKETQYF.